This paragraph covers one T cell receptor (beta chain) sequence. The sample comes from a study of cytomegalovirus exposure and HLA in healthy donors. The PCR employed 60 Vbeta primers together with 13 Jbeta primers. Method: immunoSEQ multiplex PCR; TCRdb's copy keeps in-frame clones and lacks some. Of just over 150,000 clones listed, 60% to 85% were seen once; the top ten hold roughly 3%. Trimming removed 2 bases from V and 4 bases from J, with 12 bases in between. Germline CDR1 MNHEY, CDR2 SMNVEV (reference sequence). This CDR3 has 14 amino acids. V gene TRBV27 combines with J gene TRBJ2-7; a possible D gene is TRBD1 (6 bases). The origin of this receptor is a woman in her forties in good health and CMV-seronegative. Sequenced: PBMCs. CDR3 bases: TGTGCCAGCAGTTTACGAGGGGGATTATACGAGCAGTACTTC. This encodes CASSLRGGLYEQYF.